These 24 T cell receptor beta chains share one sample of origin, sequenced in a study of blood T cells in healthy people across ages. Combining a sample-barcoded 5' primer with a J-beta primer mix, a second PCR ran for about 6 to 11 cycles. TCRdb fed the 5' RACE reads into MiXCR, producing one record per CDR3 protein. The data contain hundreds of thousands of distinct CDR3 sequences, around 32% of them singletons. Material for sequencing was blood. The receptors shown here come from a woman older than 75 in good health.

The chain uses TRBV20-1 and TRBJ2-5, with D hard to call. Judging by the DNA end, TRBJ2-7 fits better; the J call may be wrong. Germline lookup yields CDR1 DFQATT and CDR2 SNEGSKA (reference sequence). The CDR3 is made up of 12 amino acids. DNA of the CDR3: TGCAGTGCTAGAGAGGGTTTAGTCGAGCAGTACTTC. Translating it yields CSAREGLVEQYF.

The chain carries TRBV21-1 and TRBJ1-5. TRBV21-1 is listed as a pseudogene. This CDR3 contains 16 residues. In DNA form, the CDR3 reads TGTGCCAGCAGCAAAGAAGAGACGTCGGTGAGATTTCCCCAGCATTTT. The encoded protein is CASSKEETSVRFPQHF.

A remark on this clonotype: An end of the junction does not agree with germline; a read error may underlie this. The chain has TRBV7-2 and TRBJ2-1, with unresolved D. In germline, CDR1 is SGHTA, CDR2 FQGNSA. The CDR3 runs to 14 residues. The CDR3, as DNA: TGTGCCAGCAGCTTAGTCGGCAGTGCTAATGAGCAGTTCTTT. Its translation is CASSLVGSANEQFF.

At least ten counts were recorded for this clonotype. The chain recombines TRBV3-1 with TRBJ2-5; 9 nucleotides align to TRBD2. CDR1 LGHDT and CDR2 YNNKEL come from the germline V gene (reference sequence). J gave up 5 bases and V 3 bases, and 7 bases lay outside the gene matches. This CDR3 is built from 15 residues. In DNA, the CDR3 is TGTGCCAGCAGCCAGGCTAGCGGGGTTAGGGAGACCCAGTACTTC. Residues: CASSQASGVRETQYF.

As for this clonotype: This clone may be a read error of a much larger clone one base away. This chain uses TRBV15 with TRBJ2-5, with 9 bases matching TRBD1. The CDR3 is 14 residues long. CDR1 LNHNV and CDR2 YYDKDF come from the germline V gene (reference sequence). The CDR3 nucleotides are TGTACCACCAGCAGGACAGGGGTCGGGGAGACCCAGTACTTC. This translates into CTTSRTGVGETQYF.

In the case of this clonotype: A much bigger clone sits one base away, suggesting this may be a read error. The rearrangement links TRBV29-1 to TRBJ1-1; no clear D. This CDR3 has 12 residues. The V gene lost 4 bases and the J gene lost 4 bases, with 10 bases spanning the gap. Germline values: CDR1 SQVTM, CDR2 ANQGSEA. CDR3 nucleotide sequence: TGCAGCGTTGGTACCTCCGGCACTGAAGCTTTCTTT. Translated, it gives CSVGTSGTEAFF. The complete variable domain, with remaining parts taken from reference TRBV29-1 and TRBJ1-1, reads SAVISQKPSRDICQRGTSLTIQCQVDSQVTMMFWYRQQPGQSLTLIATANQGSEATYESGFVIDKFPISRPNLTFSTLTVSNMSPEDSSIYLCSVGTSGTEAFFGQGTRLTVV.

This clonotype has more than one count but fewer than ten. The rearrangement links TRBV12-3 or TRBV12-4 to TRBJ1-4, with D maybe TRBD1 (5 bases). Trimming left V 6 bases short and J 7 bases short, with 12 bases between. This CDR3 comprises 13 residues. CDR3 protein: CASRPRTPEKLFF. In DNA, the CDR3 is TGTGCCAGCAGGCCCCGGACACCTGAAAAACTGTTTTTT.

This clonotype was seen ten or more times. The gene calls are TRBV7-9 and TRBJ2-3; 8 bases are shared with TRBD1. V lost 5 bases to trimming and J lost 5 bases; unmatched junction nucleotides: 6. CDR1 is SEHNR and CDR2 is FQNEAQ in the germline V gene (reference sequence). The CDR3 is made up of 14 amino acids. The CDR3 is CASSPSGGRDTQYF. The CDR3 DNA follows: TGTGCCAGCAGCCCTTCAGGGGGCAGAGATACGCAGTATTTT.

The chain uses TRBV20-1 and TRBJ2-1, with D uncertain. In germline, CDR1 is DFQATT, CDR2 SNEGSKA (reference sequence). The CDR3 runs 12 residues. Trimming took off 6 bases at V and 6 bases at J, with 12 bases between the two ends. CDR3 bases: TGCAGTGCCGCCCCCAGCTGCAATGAGCAGTTCTTC. Its protein is CSAAPSCNEQFF.

This clonotype was seen many times. The chain carries TRBV4-3 and TRBJ2-7; 7 nucleotides line up with TRBD2. The CDR3 is 15 amino acids. Germline V gene data show CDR1 as LGHNA and CDR2 as YSLEER. Germline trimming cut 4 bases from V and 2 bases from J; bases unmatched to any gene: 8. Written as DNA, the CDR3 is TGCGCCAGCAGCCTTGGAGCTAGCGGCACCTACGAGCAGTACTTC. Its translation is CASSLGASGTYEQYF.

This clonotype was detected ten times or more. This chain links TRBV29-1 with TRBJ2-5; a possible D gene is TRBD2 (5 bases). Trimming stripped 8 bases from V and 4 bases from J, with 14 bases between. The CDR3 is 12 amino acids. Per the germline V gene, CDR1 is SQVTM and CDR2 is ANQGSEA. CDR3 in amino acids: CSFRRGGETQYF. CDR3 nucleotide sequence: TGCAGCTTTCGCCGGGGTGGAGAGACCCAGTACTTC.

This clonotype has at least ten counts. The chain employs TRBV20-1 and TRBJ2-7; 10 bases align to TRBD1. Germline V gene sequence: CDR1 DFQATT, CDR2 SNEGSKA (reference sequence). V lost 6 bases to trimming and J lost 3 bases; unmatched junction nucleotides: 8. This CDR3 is built from 14 residues. CDR3 sequence: CSAKTGGYFYEQYF. CDR3 nucleotides: TGCAGTGCCAAGACAGGGGGCTACTTCTACGAGCAGTACTTC.

The chain couples TRBV12-3 or TRBV12-4 to TRBJ1-1, with D possibly being TRBD1 (6 bases). Trimming took off 6 bases at V and 2 bases at J, with 16 bases between the two ends. The CDR3 sequence is 15 residues long. The CDR3 loop is CASSLAGHRNTEAFF. The CDR3 DNA is TGTGCCAGCAGCCTCGCGGGACACCGCAACACTGAAGCTTTCTTT.

For this clonotype: Just one base apart from a much larger clone, this may be a read error. The rearrangement links TRBV18 to TRBJ2-1, with D perhaps matching TRBD2 (5 bases). The DNA end lines up better with TRBJ2-7; the J call may be wrong. The CDR3 is 16 amino acids. Germline V gene sequence: CDR1 KGHSH, CDR2 LQKENI. CDR3 residues: CASSPQKRSSYNEQYF. The CDR3, as DNA: TGTGCCAGCTCACCCCAGAAGCGGAGCTCCTACAATGAGCAGTACTTC.

This clonotype was counted once. The rearrangement uses TRBV28 and TRBJ2-1, with D unclear. Germline loops: CDR1 MDHEN, CDR2 SYDVKM. This CDR3 contains 12 residues. The V end was cut by 2 bases, the J end by 13 bases, with 12 bases between. This CDR3 reads CASSLSSGFQFF. As DNA, the CDR3 is TGTGCCAGCAGTTTAAGTTCCGGGTTCCAGTTCTTC.

The sample holds a few counts of this clonotype. CDR3 DNA: TGTGCCAGCAGCCAAGGGACTAGCCCTACCGGGGAGCTGTTTTTT. It yields the protein CASSQGTSPTGELFF. This chain uses TRBV3-1 with TRBJ2-2; 8 nucleotides agree with TRBD2. CDR1 is LGHDT, CDR2 YNNKEL, per germline (reference sequence). With V trimmed by 1 base and J by 5 bases, 3 bases remained unmatched. The CDR3 contains 15 residues.

At least ten counts were recorded for this clonotype. The V and J genes are TRBV6-1 and TRBJ2-1, with 12 bases lining up with TRBD1. With V trimmed by 6 bases and J by 0 bases, 12 bases remained unmatched. The CDR3 spans 19 residues. CDR1 MNHNS and CDR2 SASEGT come from the germline V gene. For the CDR3, the DNA is TGTGCCAGCAGAAGATGGGACAGGGGGCCCAGGAGCTCCTACAATGAGCAGTTCTTC. Translating gives CASRRWDRGPRSSYNEQFF.

The chain employs TRBV7-9 and TRBJ2-1; 12 nucleotides align to TRBD2. V lost 4 bases, J lost 8 bases, and 9 bases stayed unmatched. This CDR3 is 16 amino acids long. Germline-derived CDR1 and CDR2 are SEHNR and FQNEAQ (reference sequence). Here the CDR3 reads CASSSSGGAQIDEQFF. The CDR3 DNA is TGTGCCAGCAGCTCTAGCGGGGGGGCCCAGATAGATGAGCAGTTCTTC.

The V call is TRBV14, the J call TRBJ2-7, with D hard to call. The CDR3 is made up of 15 amino acids. Trimming shortened V by 0 bases and J by 0 bases, and 9 bases separated the two germline ends. Germline CDR1 is SGHDN and CDR2 is FVKESK. CDR3 nucleotides: TGTGCCAGCAGCCAAGAGGCCAGCAGCTCCTACGAGCAGTACTTC. Amino acids: CASSQEASSSYEQYF.

The table lists this clonotype with many counts. The chain uses TRBV20-1 and TRBJ2-5; D may be TRBD2 (7 bases). Germline assignment: CDR1 DFQATT and CDR2 SNEGSKA (reference sequence). The length of the CDR3 is 15 residues. V was pared by 3 bases and J by 4 bases, with 18 bases between. This CDR3 is CSASPGEGGRETQYF. The CDR3 DNA sequence: TGCAGTGCTAGCCCCGGGGAGGGGGGGAGAGAGACCCAGTACTTC.

V usage is TRBV4-1 and J usage is TRBJ2-2, with TRBD2 matching 7 bases. The CDR3 contains 16 residues. Per the germline V gene, CDR1 is MGHRA and CDR2 is YSYEKL. Trimming removed 3 bases from V and 2 bases from J; junction bases left unmatched: 6. The CDR3 nucleotides read TGCGCCAGCAGCCAGAGGGCTAGCGGTAACACCGGGGAGCTGTTTTTT. Translation: CASSQRASGNTGELFF.

This clonotype was seen at least ten times. V and J are TRBV15 and TRBJ2-1, with D possibly matching TRBD1 (7 bases). This CDR3 region has 15 residues. The germline V gene encodes CDR1 LNHNV and CDR2 YYDKDF (reference sequence). Trimming pared 1 base from V and 3 bases from J, leaving 10 bases between. The CDR3 DNA reads as TGTGCCACCAGCAGAGCCCAGGGGGGCTACAATGAGCAGTTCTTC. Protein product: CATSRAQGGYNEQFF.

Comment on this clonotype: This may be a read error: a much more frequent sequence differs by one nucleotide. V and J are TRBV20-1 and TRBJ2-6; D possibly corresponds to TRBD1 (5 bases). Germline V gene lookup returns CDR1 DFQATT and CDR2 SNEGSKA (reference sequence). The CDR3 runs 17 residues. This CDR3 is CSAREQQFSSGANVRTF. The CDR3 bases are TGCAGTGCTAGAGAGCAACAGTTCAGCTCTGGGGCCAACGTCCGGACTTTC.

This clonotype was counted many times. V is TRBV5-1 and J is TRBJ2-1, with TRBD2 identical over 10 bases. Trimming at V came to 4 bases and at J to 2 bases, leaving 3 bases not matched to a gene. Germline V gene data show CDR1 as SGHRS and CDR2 as YFSETQ. This CDR3 is built from 15 residues. The CDR3 coding sequence is TGCGCCAGCAGCACTAGCGGGACAACCTACAATGAGCAGTTCTTC. It is translated as CASSTSGTTYNEQFF.